This passage covers 23 T cell receptor beta chains from one sample sequenced in a study of T cells in Graves' hyperthyroidism and ophthalmopathy. Amplified TCR beta CDR3 regions came from RNA transcripts. The HTBI primer set served for first-round RT-PCR of the TCR CDR3. TCRdb reprocessed the multiplex PCR reads via MiXCR and lists one record per CDR3 protein. The table has more than 300,000 distinct CDR3 sequences, about a fifth seen once. Input material: blood. The receptors were sampled from a man younger than 30 with Graves' ophthalmopathy.

This clonotype came up many times. J is TRBJ2-1 and V is TRBV2, with 12 bases lining up with TRBD1. Per the germline V gene, CDR1 is SNHLY and CDR2 is FYNNEI. The CDR3 totals 15 residues. After removal of 7 bases from V and 8 bases from J, the junction contained 9 bases not matched to a gene. The CDR3 loop reads CASTDPGQGADEQFF. In DNA, the CDR3 is TGTGCCAGCACCGATCCGGGACAGGGGGCAGATGAGCAGTTCTTC.

This clonotype came up many times. The rearrangement uses TRBV7-9 and TRBJ2-7, with D possibly TRBD1 on 5 matching bases. Germline loops: CDR1 SEHNR, CDR2 FQNEAQ (reference sequence). Trimming cost V 1 base and J 3 bases, with 10 bases left between them. This CDR3 has 14 amino acids. The CDR3 bases are TGTGCCAGCAGCTTAGAGGGGCAGGGCTACGAGCAGTACTTC. This sequence encodes CASSLEGQGYEQYF.

This clonotype has only a few counts. This chain connects TRBV4-1 to TRBJ2-7, with unresolved D. From germline, CDR1 is MGHRA and CDR2 YSYEKL. The length of the CDR3 is 14 residues. Trimming stripped 0 bases from V and 0 bases from J, with 6 bases between. CDR3 loop: CASSQDPGSYEQYF. The CDR3 DNA follows: TGCGCCAGCAGCCAAGACCCAGGCTCCTACGAGCAGTACTTC.

This clonotype was recorded at least ten times. This chain uses TRBV6-1 with TRBJ1-2; no reliable D call. Germline values: CDR1 MNHNS, CDR2 SASEGT. The CDR3 extends over 16 amino acids. The ends were cut back, 8 bases at V and 2 bases at J, with 21 bases in the middle. CDR3 coding DNA: TGTGCCAGCCAGTTCCCTACTTTCCGGGAAAACTATGGCTACACCTTC. Protein: CASQFPTFRENYGYTF.

This clonotype was counted ten times or more. V is TRBV27 and J is TRBJ1-5; 7 bases align to TRBD1. V gave up 7 bases and J gave up 2 bases; unmatched junction bases: 14. Germline CDR1 and CDR2: MNHEY and SMNVEV (reference sequence). The CDR3 is 17 residues long. CDR3: CASTLTRQGTGNQPQHF. In DNA, the CDR3 is TGTGCCAGCACCCTCACCAGACAGGGTACCGGCAATCAGCCCCAGCATTTT.

This clonotype showed up many times. The chain has TRBV6-6 and TRBJ2-7; 7 positions match TRBD2. With 0 bases clipped from V and 2 bases from J, the junction kept 4 bases outside the gene matches. In germline, CDR1 is MNHNY, CDR2 SVGAGI (reference sequence). The CDR3 is made up of 15 amino acids. The CDR3 protein is CASSYSTSDAYEQYF. The CDR3 DNA sequence: TGTGCCAGCAGTTACTCCACTAGCGATGCCTACGAGCAGTACTTC.

The V gene is TRBV27, the J gene TRBJ1-6; D is undetermined. The CDR3 has 15 residues. The V gene's germline CDR1 is MNHEY and CDR2 SMNVEV (reference sequence). V dropped 10 bases and J dropped 6 bases, with 19 bases sitting between them. The CDR3 sequence: CAIHLHTRGNSPLHF. The CDR3 nucleotides read TGTGCCATCCACCTCCATACCCGGGGTAATTCACCCCTCCACTTT.

This clonotype has a count of ten or more. The genes are TRBV9 and TRBJ1-4; D might be TRBD1 (5 bases). The CDR3 extends over 16 amino acids. Trimming pared 0 bases from V and 4 bases from J, leaving 13 bases between. CDR1 and CDR2 (germline): SGDLS, YYNGEE. CDR3 in DNA: TGTGCCAGCAGCGTAGATCGAGAACAGGATAATGAAAAACTGTTTTTT. Its protein is CASSVDREQDNEKLFF.

This clonotype was picked up many times. The chain recombines TRBV7-3 with TRBJ1-1; D gene unclear. Trimming took 1 base from V and 0 from J, leaving 6 bases between them. From germline, CDR1 is SGHTA and CDR2 FQGTGA. This CDR3 comprises 14 residues. CDR3 in amino acids: CASSLNSMNTEAFF. The DNA for the CDR3 is TGTGCCAGCAGCTTAAATAGCATGAACACTGAAGCTTTCTTT.

This clonotype was observed many times. V is TRBV9 and J is TRBJ1-1; no definite D call. The germline V gene encodes CDR1 SGDLS and CDR2 YYNGEE. This CDR3 region has 13 residues. Trimming pared 3 bases from V and 1 base from J, leaving 7 bases between. The CDR3 nucleotides read TGTGCCAGCAGCGGTCGGGGGAACACTGAAGCTTTCTTT. Translating it yields CASSGRGNTEAFF.

The chain combines TRBV24-1 with TRBJ2-7, with TRBD1 as a possible D gene (5 bases). CDR3 size: 12 residues. V was cut by 3 bases and J by 6 bases, with 8 bases left in between. Germline CDR1 and CDR2: KGHDR and SFDVKD. The CDR3 nucleotides are TGTGCCACCAGTGATCCCGACAGCGAGCAGTACTTC. The encoded protein is CATSDPDSEQYF.

This clonotype was recorded a few times. The chain has TRBV6-5 and TRBJ2-1; weak D call: TRBD1 (5 bases). CDR3 length equals 14 residues. Germline assignment: CDR1 MNHEY and CDR2 SVGAGI. Trimming took 2 bases from V and 7 from J, leaving 12 bases between them. Here the CDR3 DNA reads TGTGCCAGCAGTTACAGGGGCCGGTGGAATGAGCAGTTCTTC. Translation gives CASSYRGRWNEQFF.

For the CDR3, the DNA is TGCGCCAGCAGCGACCGGGACAGGGGGATGTACGAGCAGTACTTC. Amino acids: CASSDRDRGMYEQYF. The chain couples TRBV5-1 to TRBJ2-7; 11 nucleotides line up with TRBD1. The CDR3 loop spans 15 amino acids. Germline V lookup: CDR1 SGHRS, CDR2 YFSETQ. V shed 4 bases and J 4 bases; nucleotides not matched to a gene: 7.

This clonotype was seen many times. The V and J genes are TRBV6-1 and TRBJ1-5, with 9 positions matching TRBD1. Unmatched junction bases numbered 8, after V lost 7 bases and J lost 1 base. Germline V gene data show CDR1 as MNHNS and CDR2 as SASEGT. This CDR3 contains 16 residues. The CDR3 DNA follows: TGTGCCAGCAAACAGGGGGCCGGTAGGAGCAATCAGCCCCAGCATTTT. Translation gives CASKQGAGRSNQPQHF.

V usage is TRBV7-6 and J usage is TRBJ2-3, with D possibly being TRBD2 (6 bases). Germline V lookup: CDR1 SGHVS, CDR2 FNYEAQ. The length of the CDR3 is 15 residues. V lost 5 bases, J lost 2 bases, and 14 bases lay in between. CDR3 sequence (DNA): TGTGCCAGCAGCCATACGGGGGAGACCACAGATACGCAGTATTTT. Translation: CASSHTGETTDTQYF. Full variable domain (missing parts from reference TRBV7-6 and TRBJ2-3): GAGVSQSPRYKVTKRGQDVALRCDPISGHVSLYWYRQALGQGPEFLTYFNYEAQQDKSGLPNDRFSAERPEGSISTLTIQRTEQRDSAMYRCASSHTGETTDTQYFGPGTRLTVL.

As to this clonotype: This could be a read error, since a much larger clone is one nucleotide away. V usage is TRBV2 and J usage is TRBJ2-3; TRBD2 matches 7 bases. CDR3 length: 15 amino acids. CDR1 SNHLY and CDR2 FYNNEI come from the germline V gene. CDR3 in DNA: TGTGCCACCCCCCGAGGTGCGACTAGCAAAGATACGCGGTATTTT. This encodes CATPRGATSKDTRYF.

The rearrangement uses TRBV15 and TRBJ1-2, with D unresolved. V lost 6 bases, J lost 7 bases, and 18 bases lay in between. CDR1 LNHNV and CDR2 YYDKDF come from the germline V gene (reference sequence). The CDR3 is 14 residues long. The CDR3 loop is CATSIHAGNGGYTF. CDR3 bases: TGTGCCACCAGTATACACGCCGGTAACGGTGGCTACACCTTC.

This clonotype occurred many times. V and J are TRBV28 and TRBJ2-7; D is tentatively TRBD1 or TRBD2 (5 bases each). V was cut by 6 bases and J by 1 base, with 16 bases left in between. CDR3 size: 15 residues. CDR1 is MDHEN, CDR2 SYDVKM, per germline. CDR3 region: CASRPGTFGSYEQYF. CDR3 in DNA: TGTGCCAGCAGACCCGGGACCTTTGGGTCCTACGAGCAGTACTTC. The variable domain in full, with the rest retrieved from reference TRBV28 and TRBJ2-7, is DVKVTQSSRYLVKRTGEKVFLECVQDMDHENMFWYRQDPGLGLRLIYFSYDVKMKEKGDIPEGYSVSREKKERFSLILESASTNQTSMYLCASRPGTFGSYEQYFGPGTRLTVT.

The rearrangement links TRBV7-9 to TRBJ2-1; weak D call: TRBD2 (7 bases). Trimming cost V 5 bases and J 0 bases, with 20 bases left between them. The CDR3 runs to 18 residues. From germline, CDR1 is SEHNR and CDR2 FQNEAQ (reference sequence). CDR3 coding DNA: TGTGCCAGCAGCCACACCCCTGAGGGGGGGAGCTCCTACAATGAGCAGTTCTTC. It yields the protein CASSHTPEGGSSYNEQFF.

The table lists this clonotype with many counts. The rearrangement joins TRBV7-8 to TRBJ2-1, with D hard to call. V was pared by 1 base and J by 4 bases, with 8 bases between. Germline-derived CDR1 and CDR2 are SGHVS and FQNEAQ. The CDR3 extends over 14 amino acids. CDR3 bases: TGTGCCAGCAGCTTAGGGGCAGATTACAATGAGCAGTTCTTC. Its protein product is CASSLGADYNEQFF.

DNA for the CDR3: TGCGCCAGCAGCTTGGTTGCAGGTACTCCCTACAATGAGCAGTTCTTC. Its translation is CASSLVAGTPYNEQFF. This chain connects TRBV5-1 to TRBJ2-1, with D hard to call. Per germline, CDR1 SGHRS and CDR2 YFSETQ. CDR3 length equals 16 residues. The ends were cut back, 0 bases at V and 2 bases at J, with 12 bases in the middle.

The CDR3 coding sequence is TGTGCCAGCAGTGATTCGGGATTCTCCTACGAGCAGTACTTC. Its protein is CASSDSGFSYEQYF. This chain links TRBV6-1 with TRBJ2-7, with D tentatively TRBD2 (5 bases). V was cut by 3 bases and J by 0 bases, with 9 bases left in between. This CDR3 is built from 14 residues. Germline loops: CDR1 MNHNS, CDR2 SASEGT.

This clonotype has just a few counts. The chain joins TRBV4-2 to TRBJ2-5, with 7 bases matching TRBD2. This CDR3 is built from 15 residues. Germline lookup yields CDR1 LGHNA and CDR2 YNFKEQ. With V trimmed by 1 base and J by 5 bases, 7 bases remained unmatched. The CDR3 coding sequence is TGTGCCAGCAGCCAAGTGTGGGGGGGAGGGGAGACCCAGTACTTC. This sequence encodes CASSQVWGGGETQYF.